The clone carrying this TCR beta chain has just a few counts. Its antigen is not known. This sample is part of a study of post-analysis software for immune sequencing data. As for the study in general: There were relapsing-remitting, secondary progressive and progressive-relapsing multiple sclerosis among the disease courses included. Points from the study as a whole: Comparison of patients with controls showed a handful of TRBV segments more frequent in patients, TRBV5-6, TRBV5-1 and TRBV20-1 among them.

The authors incorporated unique molecular identifiers into the TCR beta cDNA libraries. TCRdb redid the calling of the PCR reads with MiXCR, one entry per CDR3 protein. Of approximately 350,000 distinct CDR3 sequences detected, 30% to 45% appear once; the ten largest clones hold 13%. The V end was cut by 9 bases, the J end by 4 bases, with 19 bases between. The CDR3 contains 14 residues. The germline gives CDR1 SGHVS, CDR2 FQNEAQ. Sequencing input: blood. The J gene is TRBJ2-7, the V gene TRBV7-8; a weak D match, TRBD2 (5 bases). This TCR came from a girl between 10 and 17 years old with multiple sclerosis. The CDR3, as DNA: TGTGCCAGTTCAGTCGAGGGAGCGGCTTACGAGCAGTACTTC. Translated: CASSVEGAAYEQYF.